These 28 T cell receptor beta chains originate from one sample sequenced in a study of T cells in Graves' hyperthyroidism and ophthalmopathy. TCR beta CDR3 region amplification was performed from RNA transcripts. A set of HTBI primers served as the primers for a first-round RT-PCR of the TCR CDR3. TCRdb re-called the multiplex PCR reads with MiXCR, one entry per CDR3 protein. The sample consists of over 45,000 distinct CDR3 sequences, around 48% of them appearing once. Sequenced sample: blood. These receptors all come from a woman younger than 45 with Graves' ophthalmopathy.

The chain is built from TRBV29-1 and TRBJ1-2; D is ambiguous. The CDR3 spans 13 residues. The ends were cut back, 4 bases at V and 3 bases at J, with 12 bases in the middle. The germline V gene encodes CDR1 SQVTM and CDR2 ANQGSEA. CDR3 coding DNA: TGCAGCGTTGGCGGTCCCTTTGACTATGGCTACACCTTC. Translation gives CSVGGPFDYGYTF.

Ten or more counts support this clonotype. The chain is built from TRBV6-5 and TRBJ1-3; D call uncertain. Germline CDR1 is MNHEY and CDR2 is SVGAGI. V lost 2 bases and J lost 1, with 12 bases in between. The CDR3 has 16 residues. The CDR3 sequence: CASSYNVGESGNTIYF. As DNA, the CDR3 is TGTGCCAGCAGTTACAATGTGGGTGAATCTGGAAACACCATATATTTT.

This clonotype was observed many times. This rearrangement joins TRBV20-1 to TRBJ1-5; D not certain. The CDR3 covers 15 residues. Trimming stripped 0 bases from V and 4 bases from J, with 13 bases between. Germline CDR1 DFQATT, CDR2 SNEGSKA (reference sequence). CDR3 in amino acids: CSARDPRGNNQPQHF. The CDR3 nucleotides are TGCAGTGCTAGAGATCCCCGAGGCAATAATCAGCCCCAGCATTTT.

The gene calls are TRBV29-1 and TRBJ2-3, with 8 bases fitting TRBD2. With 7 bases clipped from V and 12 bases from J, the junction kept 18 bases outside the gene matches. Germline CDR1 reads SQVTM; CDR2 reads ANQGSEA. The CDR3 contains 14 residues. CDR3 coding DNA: TGCAGCGCCATAGCGGGATTTACCACAGTTACACAGTATTTT. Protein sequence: CSAIAGFTTVTQYF.

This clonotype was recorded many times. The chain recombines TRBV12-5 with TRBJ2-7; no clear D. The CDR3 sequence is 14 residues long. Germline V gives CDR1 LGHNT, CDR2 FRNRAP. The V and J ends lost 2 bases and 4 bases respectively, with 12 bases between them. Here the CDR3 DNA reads TGTGCTAGTGGTTTGTTGACCCATCATTACGAGCAGTACTTC. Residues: CASGLLTHHYEQYF.

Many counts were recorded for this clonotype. The CDR3 spells CASSLRLAQNNEQFF. Written as DNA, the CDR3 is TGTGCCAGCAGTCTTCGACTAGCTCAAAACAATGAGCAGTTCTTC. The chain links TRBV6-1 to TRBJ2-1, with 7 bases aligning to TRBD2. J lost 5 bases, V lost 5 bases, and 9 bases had no gene match. CDR1 and CDR2 (germline): MNHNS, SASEGT. This CDR3 is 15 amino acids long.

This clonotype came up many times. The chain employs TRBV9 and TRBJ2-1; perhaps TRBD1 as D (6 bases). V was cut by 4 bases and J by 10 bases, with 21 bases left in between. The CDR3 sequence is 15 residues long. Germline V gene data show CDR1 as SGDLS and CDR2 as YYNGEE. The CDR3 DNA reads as TGTGCCAGCAGCCCCCCCGGGACACCTAAGGTAGAGCAGTTCTTC. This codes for CASSPPGTPKVEQFF.

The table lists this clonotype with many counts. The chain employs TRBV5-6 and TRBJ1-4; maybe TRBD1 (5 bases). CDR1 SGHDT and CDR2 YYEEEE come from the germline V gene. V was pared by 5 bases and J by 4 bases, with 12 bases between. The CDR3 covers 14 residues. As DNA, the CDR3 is TGTGCCAGCAGATCGACAGCCCATAATGAAAAACTGTTTTTT. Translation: CASRSTAHNEKLFF.

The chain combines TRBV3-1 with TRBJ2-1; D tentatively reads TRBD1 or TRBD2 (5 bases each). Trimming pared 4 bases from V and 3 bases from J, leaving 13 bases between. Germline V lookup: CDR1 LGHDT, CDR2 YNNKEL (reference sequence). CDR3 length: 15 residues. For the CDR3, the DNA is TGTGCCAGCAGCCCAGGGACCAGCGGCTACAATGAGCAGTTCTTC. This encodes CASSPGTSGYNEQFF.

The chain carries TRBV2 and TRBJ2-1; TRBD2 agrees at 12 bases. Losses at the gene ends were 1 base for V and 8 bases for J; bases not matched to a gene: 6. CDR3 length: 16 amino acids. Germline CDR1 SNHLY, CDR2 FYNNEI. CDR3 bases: TGTGCCAGCAGTGAAGTGCCTAGCGGGAGGGCCGATGAGCAGTTCTTC. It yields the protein CASSEVPSGRADEQFF.

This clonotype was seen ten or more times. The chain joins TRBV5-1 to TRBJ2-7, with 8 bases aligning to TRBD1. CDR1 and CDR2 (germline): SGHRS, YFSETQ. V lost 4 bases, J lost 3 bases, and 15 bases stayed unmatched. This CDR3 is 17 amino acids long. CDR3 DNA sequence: TGCGCCAGCAGCCGGACCCCGACAGGGGATAGAGTCTACGAGCAGTACTTC. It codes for CASSRTPTGDRVYEQYF.

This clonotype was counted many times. CDR3 sequence reads: CASSGQTGGAETQYF. DNA of the CDR3: TGTGCCAGCAGCGGTCAGACAGGGGGCGCAGAGACCCAGTACTTC. The rearrangement uses TRBV11-2 and TRBJ2-5; 10 bases align to TRBD1. The germline V gene has CDR1 SGHAT and CDR2 FQNNGV. J gave up 4 bases and V 5 bases, and 7 bases lay outside the gene matches. The CDR3 runs to 15 residues.

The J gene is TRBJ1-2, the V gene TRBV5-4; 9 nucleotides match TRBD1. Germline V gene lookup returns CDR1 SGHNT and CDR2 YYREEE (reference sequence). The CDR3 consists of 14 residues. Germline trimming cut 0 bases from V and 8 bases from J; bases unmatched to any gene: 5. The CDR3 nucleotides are TGTGCCAGCAGCTTGGAACAGGGGGCATGGGGCTACACCTTC. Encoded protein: CASSLEQGAWGYTF.

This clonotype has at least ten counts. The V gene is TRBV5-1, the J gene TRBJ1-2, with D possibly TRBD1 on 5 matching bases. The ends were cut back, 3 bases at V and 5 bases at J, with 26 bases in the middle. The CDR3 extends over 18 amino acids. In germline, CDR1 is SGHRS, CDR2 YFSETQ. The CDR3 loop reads CASSSQTTLGADPYGYTF. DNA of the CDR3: TGCGCCAGCAGCTCGCAAACGACACTCGGGGCCGACCCATATGGCTACACCTTC. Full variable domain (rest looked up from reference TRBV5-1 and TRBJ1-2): KAGVTQTPRYLIKTRGQQVTLSCSPISGHRSVSWYQQTPGQGLQFLFEYFSETQRNKGNFPGRFSGRQFSNSRSEMNVSTLELGDSALYLCASSSQTTLGADPYGYTFGSGTRLTVV.

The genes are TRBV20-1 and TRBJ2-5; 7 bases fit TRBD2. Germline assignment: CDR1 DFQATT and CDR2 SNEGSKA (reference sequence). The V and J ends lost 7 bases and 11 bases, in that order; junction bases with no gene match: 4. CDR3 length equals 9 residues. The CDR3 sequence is CSVGGVQYF. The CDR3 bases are TGCAGTGTGGGAGGGGTACAGTACTTC.

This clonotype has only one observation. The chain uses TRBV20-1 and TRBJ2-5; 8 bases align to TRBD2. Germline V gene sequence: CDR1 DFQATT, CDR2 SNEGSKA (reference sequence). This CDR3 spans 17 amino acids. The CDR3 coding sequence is TGCAGCCCTCAAAGCGGGCTAGCGGGCCACAGGGTGGGGACCCAGTACTTC. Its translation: CSPQSGLAGHRVGTQYF.

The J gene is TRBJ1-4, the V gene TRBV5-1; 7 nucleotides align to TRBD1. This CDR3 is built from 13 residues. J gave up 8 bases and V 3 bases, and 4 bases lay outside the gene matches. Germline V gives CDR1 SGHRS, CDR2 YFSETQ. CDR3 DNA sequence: TGCGCCAGCAGCTGGGGACAGATAGAAAAACTGTTTTTT. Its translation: CASSWGQIEKLFF.

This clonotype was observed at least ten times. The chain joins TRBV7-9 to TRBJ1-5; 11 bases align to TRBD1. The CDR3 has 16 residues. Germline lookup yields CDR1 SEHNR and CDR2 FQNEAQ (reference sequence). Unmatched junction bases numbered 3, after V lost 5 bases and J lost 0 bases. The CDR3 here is CASSLGQGASNQPQHF. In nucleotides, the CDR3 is TGTGCCAGCAGCCTCGGACAGGGGGCTAGCAATCAGCCCCAGCATTTT. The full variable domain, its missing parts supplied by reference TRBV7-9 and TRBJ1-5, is DTGVSQNPRHKITKRGQNVTFRCDPISEHNRLYWYRQTLGQGPEFLTYFQNEAQLEKSRLLSDRFSAERPKGSFSTLEIQRTEQGDSAMYLCASSLGQGASNQPQHFGDGTRLSIL.

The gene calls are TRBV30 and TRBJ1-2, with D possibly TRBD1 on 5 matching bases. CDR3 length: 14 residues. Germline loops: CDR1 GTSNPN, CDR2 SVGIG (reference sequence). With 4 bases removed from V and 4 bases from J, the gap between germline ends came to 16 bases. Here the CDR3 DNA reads TGTGCCTGGACCCACGGGGGGGACTCCTATGGCTACACCTTC. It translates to CAWTHGGDSYGYTF. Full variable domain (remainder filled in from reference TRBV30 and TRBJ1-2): SQTIHQWPATLVQPVGSPLSLECTVEGTSNPNLYWYRQAAGRGLQLLFYSVGIGQISSEVPQNLSASRPQDRQFILSSKKLLLSDSGFYLCAWTHGGDSYGYTFGSGTRLTVV.

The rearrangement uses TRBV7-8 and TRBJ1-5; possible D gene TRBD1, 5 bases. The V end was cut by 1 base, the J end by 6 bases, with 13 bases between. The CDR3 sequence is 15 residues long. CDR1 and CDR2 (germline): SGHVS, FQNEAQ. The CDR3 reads CASSLGPGGGQPQHF. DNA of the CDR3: TGTGCCAGCAGCTTAGGACCGGGGGGGGGTCAGCCCCAGCATTTT.

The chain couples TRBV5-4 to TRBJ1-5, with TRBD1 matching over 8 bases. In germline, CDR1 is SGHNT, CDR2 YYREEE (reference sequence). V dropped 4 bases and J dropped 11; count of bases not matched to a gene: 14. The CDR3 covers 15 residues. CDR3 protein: CASSPGQGGYETQHF. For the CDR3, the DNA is TGTGCCAGCAGCCCTGGACAGGGAGGTTACGAGACCCAGCATTTT.

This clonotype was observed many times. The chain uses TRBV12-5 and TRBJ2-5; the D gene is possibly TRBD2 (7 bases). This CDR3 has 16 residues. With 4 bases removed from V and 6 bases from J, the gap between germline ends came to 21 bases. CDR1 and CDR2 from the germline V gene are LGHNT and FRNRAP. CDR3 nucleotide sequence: TGTGCTAGTGGTTCGCTACCTCAGGGGAGGGAAAAGACCCAGTACTTC. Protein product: CASGSLPQGREKTQYF.

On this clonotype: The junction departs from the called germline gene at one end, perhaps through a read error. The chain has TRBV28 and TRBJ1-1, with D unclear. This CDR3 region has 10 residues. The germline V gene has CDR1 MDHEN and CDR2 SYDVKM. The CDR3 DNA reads TGTGCCAGCAGCGACTTGGAAGCTTCCTTT. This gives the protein CASSDLEASF. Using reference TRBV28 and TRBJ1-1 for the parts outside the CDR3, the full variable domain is DVKVTQSSRYLVKRTGEKVFLECVQDMDHENMFWYRQDPGLGLRLIYFSYDVKMKEKGDIPEGYSVSREKKERFSLILESASTNQTSMYLCASSDLEASFGQGTRLTVV.

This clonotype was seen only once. CDR3 nucleotides: TGTGCCAGCAGCCGGACAGGTCTGGGCACTGAAGCTTTCTTT. Residues: CASSRTGLGTEAFF. The J gene is TRBJ1-1, the V gene TRBV7-9; 7 nucleotides align to TRBD1. Germline CDR1 reads SEHNR; CDR2 reads FQNEAQ (reference sequence). This CDR3 has 14 amino acids. V lost 5 bases to trimming and J lost 4 bases; unmatched junction nucleotides: 7.

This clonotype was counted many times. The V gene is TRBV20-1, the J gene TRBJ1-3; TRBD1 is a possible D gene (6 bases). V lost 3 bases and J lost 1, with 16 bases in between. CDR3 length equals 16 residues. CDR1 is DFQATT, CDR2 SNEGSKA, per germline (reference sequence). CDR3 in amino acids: CSASTVKQGSGNTIYF. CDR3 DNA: TGCAGTGCTAGTACCGTCAAACAGGGATCTGGAAACACCATATATTTT.

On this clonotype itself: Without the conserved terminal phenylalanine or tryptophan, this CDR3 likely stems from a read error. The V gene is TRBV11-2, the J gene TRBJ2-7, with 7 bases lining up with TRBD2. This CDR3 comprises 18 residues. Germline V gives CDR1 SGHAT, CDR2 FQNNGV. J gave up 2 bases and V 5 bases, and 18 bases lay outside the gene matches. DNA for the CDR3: TGTGCCAGCAGCCCTGGACGGGGTTTTAGCGGGCAAACCTACGAGCAGTACTCC. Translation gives CASSPGRGFSGQTYEQYS.

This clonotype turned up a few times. In DNA form, the CDR3 reads TGTGCCAGCAGTTTATGGACCCGCGGGCACAGGGGGTGGGATGGCTACACCTTC. Translated, it gives CASSLWTRGHRGWDGYTF. The rearrangement links TRBV28 to TRBJ1-2, with 8 bases that match TRBD1. With 0 bases clipped from V and 6 bases from J, the junction kept 15 bases outside the gene matches. From germline, CDR1 is MDHEN and CDR2 SYDVKM. CDR3 length: 18 residues.

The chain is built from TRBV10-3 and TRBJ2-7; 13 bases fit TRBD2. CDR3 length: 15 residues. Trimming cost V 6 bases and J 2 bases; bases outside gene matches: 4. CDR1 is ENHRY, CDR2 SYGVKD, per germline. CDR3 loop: CAISTGTSGTYEQYF. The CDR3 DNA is TGTGCCATCAGCACCGGGACTAGCGGGACCTACGAGCAGTACTTC.